Shown below are 21 T cell receptor beta chains from a single sample sequenced in a study of blood T cell repertoires in COVID-19. Here immunoSEQ multiplex PCR was the method, and the copy in TCRdb shows in-frame clones only, minus some. The data hold about 240,000 clones, with around 86% observed a single time. The sequenced sample was PBMCs or T cells enriched from blood (not recorded which). These receptors originate from a woman aged 40-49 years with acute COVID-19.

The chain carries TRBV9 and TRBJ2-7; D is uncertain. CDR1 and CDR2 (germline): SGDLS, YYNGEE. The CDR3 length is 14 residues. V was clipped by 0 bases and J by 2 bases, with 9 bases between them. CDR3: CASSVGDNPYEQYF. The CDR3 DNA reads as TGTGCCAGCAGCGTAGGTGACAACCCCTACGAGCAGTACTTC.

This clone has a single count. J is TRBJ2-7 and V is TRBV9, with 9 bases aligning to TRBD2. This CDR3 contains 14 residues. CDR1 and CDR2 (germline): SGDLS, YYNGEE. After removal of 5 bases from V and 0 bases from J, the junction contained 3 bases not matched to a gene. The CDR3 loop is CASSSGSLSYEQYF. CDR3 in DNA: TGTGCCAGCAGTAGCGGGAGTCTCTCCTACGAGCAGTACTTC. The full variable domain, rest sourced from reference TRBV9 and TRBJ2-7, is DSGVTQTPKHLITATGQRVTLRCSPRSGDLSVYWYQQSLDQGLQFLIQYYNGEERAKGNILERFSAQQFPDLHSELNLSSLELGDSALYFCASSSGSLSYEQYFGPGTRLTVT.

J is TRBJ2-3 and V is TRBV7-8; D uncertain. Trimming shortened V by 5 bases and J by 4 bases, and 19 bases separated the two germline ends. The germline gives CDR1 SGHVS, CDR2 FQNEAQ. This CDR3 is built from 16 residues. CDR3 loop: CASSLKLAMTPDTQYF. DNA for the CDR3: TGTGCCAGCAGCCTCAAGTTGGCTATGACTCCAGATACGCAGTATTTT.

The chain joins TRBV7-3 to TRBJ2-7; TRBD1 might be the D (6 bases). The CDR3 contains 13 residues. Germline V gives CDR1 SGHTA, CDR2 FQGTGA. The ends were cut back, 5 bases at V and 3 bases at J, with 11 bases in the middle. DNA of the CDR3: TGTGCCAGCAGCCACACAGGGTTCTACGAGCAGTACTTC. It specifies CASSHTGFYEQYF.

Ten or more counts support this clone. V gene TRBV7-6 combines with J gene TRBJ2-7, with 11 bases aligning to TRBD1. V lost 5 bases and J lost 4; bases outside the gene matches: 4. CDR3 length: 14 amino acids. Looked up from germline, CDR1 is SGHVS and CDR2 is FNYEAQ. Written as DNA, the CDR3 is TGTGCCAGCAGCCGGGGACAGGGGGTGTACGAGCAGTACTTC. Translation gives CASSRGQGVYEQYF.

Only one count was recorded for this clone. J is TRBJ2-7 and V is TRBV19, with 10 nucleotides matching TRBD1. This CDR3 contains 15 residues. CDR1 and CDR2 from the germline V gene are LNHDA and SQIVND (reference sequence). Unmatched junction bases numbered 4, after V lost 4 bases and J lost 1 base. CDR3 loop: CASSNRDRGSYEQYF. As DNA, the CDR3 is TGTGCCAGTAGTAACCGGGACAGGGGTTCCTACGAGCAGTACTTC.

The rearrangement joins TRBV11-2 to TRBJ2-5; the D gene is possibly TRBD1 (6 bases). Germline V gives CDR1 SGHAT, CDR2 FQNNGV. This CDR3 region has 14 residues. V lost 1 base and J 3 bases, leaving 9 bases between the germline ends. CDR3 region: CASSLGTGKETQYF. The CDR3 DNA sequence: TGTGCCAGCAGCTTAGGCACAGGGAAAGAGACCCAGTACTTC.

The rearrangement uses TRBV29-1 and TRBJ1-1; TRBD1 matches at 9 bases. The CDR3 is made up of 15 amino acids. After removal of 7 bases from V and 4 bases from J, the junction contained 13 bases not matched to a gene. CDR1 SQVTM and CDR2 ANQGSEA come from the germline V gene. CDR3 nucleotide sequence: TGCAGCGCATCGCCCTACAGGGGGCAAGGCACTGAAGCTTTCTTT. The encoded protein is CSASPYRGQGTEAFF.

This chain uses TRBV2 with TRBJ1-5; 7 bases map to TRBD1. Looked up from germline, CDR1 is SNHLY and CDR2 is FYNNEI. The CDR3 has 16 residues. V dropped 6 bases and J dropped 2; count of bases not matched to a gene: 10. CDR3 residues: CASSLSTGVGNQPQHF. The DNA of the CDR3 is TGTGCCAGCAGCCTAAGTACAGGGGTGGGCAATCAGCCCCAGCATTTT. Supplemented by reference TRBV2 and TRBJ1-5, the full variable domain reads EPEVTQTPSHQVTQMGQEVILRCVPISNHLYFYWYRQILGQKVEFLVSFYNNEISEKSEIFDDQFSVERPDGSNFTLKIRSTKLEDSAMYFCASSLSTGVGNQPQHFGDGTRLSIL.

The chain is built from TRBV29-1 and TRBJ2-2; no firm D call. The germline V and J ends were trimmed by 5 bases and 5 bases, with 12 bases remaining between them. CDR3 size: 13 residues. The germline V gene encodes CDR1 SQVTM and CDR2 ANQGSEA. The CDR3 region has the DNA TGCAGCGTTTCTCGGAGCGAAACCGGGGAGCTGTTTTTT. Residues: CSVSRSETGELFF.

J is TRBJ1-4 and V is TRBV6-1; TRBD1 might be the D (6 bases). Germline-derived CDR1 and CDR2 are MNHNS and SASEGT. The CDR3 spans 14 residues. The V end lost 2 bases, the J end lost 7 bases, and 11 bases lay between the germline ends. The CDR3 region is CASSEYRDGEKLFF. CDR3 in DNA: TGTGCCAGCAGTGAATACAGGGACGGTGAAAAACTGTTTTTT.

The chain couples TRBV11-2 to TRBJ1-1, with D possibly being TRBD1 (6 bases). The CDR3 is 14 amino acids. CDR1 SGHAT and CDR2 FQNNGV come from the germline V gene. V was clipped by 7 bases and J by 3 bases, with 15 bases between them. CDR3 amino acids: CASTPGVGDTEAFF. CDR3 DNA: TGTGCCAGCACACCAGGGGTCGGGGACACTGAAGCTTTCTTT. Drawing the rest from reference TRBV11-2 and TRBJ1-1, the complete variable domain is EAGVAQSPRYKIIEKRQSVAFWCNPISGHATLYWYQQILGQGPKLLIQFQNNGVVDDSQLPKDRFSAERLKGVDSTLKIQPAKLEDSAVYLCASTPGVGDTEAFFGQGTRLTVV.

The V gene is TRBV2, the J gene TRBJ1-2, with 9 positions matching TRBD1. V lost 4 bases to trimming and J lost 8 bases; unmatched junction nucleotides: 8. This CDR3 comprises 14 residues. Germline V CDR1 and CDR2: SNHLY, FYNNEI. The chain's CDR3 is CASSATGGAKGYTF. CDR3 DNA: TGTGCCAGCAGTGCTACAGGGGGCGCCAAGGGCTACACCTTC.

At least ten counts were recorded for this clone. The rearrangement links TRBV25-1 to TRBJ2-3; D is ambiguous. The CDR3 totals 14 residues. Germline lookup yields CDR1 MGHDK and CDR2 SYGVNS. V was clipped by 3 bases and J by 3 bases, with 10 bases between them. The CDR3: CASSDPRSTDTQYF. The DNA for the CDR3 is TGTGCCAGCAGTGATCCACGGTCGACAGATACGCAGTATTTT.

V and J are TRBV5-4 and TRBJ2-1, with 7 nucleotides matching TRBD1. CDR1 SGHNT and CDR2 YYREEE come from the germline V gene (reference sequence). The CDR3 is 14 amino acids. The ends lost 4 bases at V and 8 bases at J; junction bases unmatched: 9. The CDR3 DNA is TGTGCCAGCAGCCCGAGACAGGGTCGCGATGAGCAGTTCTTC. Translation gives CASSPRQGRDEQFF.

V gene TRBV19 combines with J gene TRBJ2-1; no clear D gene. Per the germline V gene, CDR1 is LNHDA and CDR2 is SQIVND (reference sequence). Trimming removed 1 base at V and 11 bases at J, with 18 bases between. This CDR3 is built from 15 residues. CDR3 region: CASSIAASPPRKQFF. DNA for the CDR3: TGTGCCAGTAGTATAGCAGCGAGCCCCCCTCGTAAGCAGTTCTTC.

The chain uses TRBV5-1 and TRBJ2-7, with 10 bases that match TRBD1. V dropped 8 bases and J dropped 5; count of bases not matched to a gene: 7. The CDR3 runs 13 residues. Germline V gene sequence: CDR1 SGHRS, CDR2 YFSETQ. The CDR3 DNA follows: TGCGCCAGTAGGGACAGGGGTTTCCACGAGCAGTACTTC. As protein: CASRDRGFHEQYF.

The rearrangement uses TRBV27 and TRBJ2-6; D gene unclear. The CDR3 covers 14 residues. Germline CDR1 and CDR2: MNHEY and SMNVEV (reference sequence). V lost 3 bases and J lost 0, with 3 bases in between. CDR3 loop: CASSFYSGANVLTF. CDR3 DNA: TGTGCCAGCAGTTTCTACTCTGGGGCCAACGTCCTGACTTTC.

This chain uses TRBV13 with TRBJ1-1, with 9 bases fitting TRBD1. J was trimmed by 3 bases and V by 4 bases; bases with no gene match: 6. This CDR3 contains 15 residues. CDR1 and CDR2 from the germline V gene are PRHDT and FYEKMQ (reference sequence). The CDR3 protein is CASSYYRGPDTEAFF. DNA for the CDR3: TGTGCCAGCAGCTACTACAGGGGGCCGGACACTGAAGCTTTCTTT.

With regard to this clone: At one end, the junction sequence differs from germline, possibly due to a read error. Here the CDR3 reads CASRQDKNTEAFF. As DNA, the CDR3 is TGTGCCAGCAGACAAGACAAGAACACTGAAGCTTTCTTT. The chain employs TRBV3-1 (or the pseudogene TRBV3-2) and TRBJ1-1; D gene uncertain. The CDR3 runs to 13 residues. Germline V gene sequence: CDR1 LGHDT, CDR2 YNNKEL (reference sequence).

This clone has at least ten counts. The chain uses TRBV19 and TRBJ2-1; 7 positions agree with TRBD1. The CDR3 covers 13 residues. V shed 5 bases, J shed 10 bases, and the junction held 8 bases outside the gene matches. Germline CDR1 reads LNHDA; CDR2 reads SQIVND (reference sequence). CDR3 protein: CASSPEGQPEQFF. The CDR3 DNA follows: TGTGCCAGTAGTCCAGAGGGACAGCCCGAGCAGTTCTTC.